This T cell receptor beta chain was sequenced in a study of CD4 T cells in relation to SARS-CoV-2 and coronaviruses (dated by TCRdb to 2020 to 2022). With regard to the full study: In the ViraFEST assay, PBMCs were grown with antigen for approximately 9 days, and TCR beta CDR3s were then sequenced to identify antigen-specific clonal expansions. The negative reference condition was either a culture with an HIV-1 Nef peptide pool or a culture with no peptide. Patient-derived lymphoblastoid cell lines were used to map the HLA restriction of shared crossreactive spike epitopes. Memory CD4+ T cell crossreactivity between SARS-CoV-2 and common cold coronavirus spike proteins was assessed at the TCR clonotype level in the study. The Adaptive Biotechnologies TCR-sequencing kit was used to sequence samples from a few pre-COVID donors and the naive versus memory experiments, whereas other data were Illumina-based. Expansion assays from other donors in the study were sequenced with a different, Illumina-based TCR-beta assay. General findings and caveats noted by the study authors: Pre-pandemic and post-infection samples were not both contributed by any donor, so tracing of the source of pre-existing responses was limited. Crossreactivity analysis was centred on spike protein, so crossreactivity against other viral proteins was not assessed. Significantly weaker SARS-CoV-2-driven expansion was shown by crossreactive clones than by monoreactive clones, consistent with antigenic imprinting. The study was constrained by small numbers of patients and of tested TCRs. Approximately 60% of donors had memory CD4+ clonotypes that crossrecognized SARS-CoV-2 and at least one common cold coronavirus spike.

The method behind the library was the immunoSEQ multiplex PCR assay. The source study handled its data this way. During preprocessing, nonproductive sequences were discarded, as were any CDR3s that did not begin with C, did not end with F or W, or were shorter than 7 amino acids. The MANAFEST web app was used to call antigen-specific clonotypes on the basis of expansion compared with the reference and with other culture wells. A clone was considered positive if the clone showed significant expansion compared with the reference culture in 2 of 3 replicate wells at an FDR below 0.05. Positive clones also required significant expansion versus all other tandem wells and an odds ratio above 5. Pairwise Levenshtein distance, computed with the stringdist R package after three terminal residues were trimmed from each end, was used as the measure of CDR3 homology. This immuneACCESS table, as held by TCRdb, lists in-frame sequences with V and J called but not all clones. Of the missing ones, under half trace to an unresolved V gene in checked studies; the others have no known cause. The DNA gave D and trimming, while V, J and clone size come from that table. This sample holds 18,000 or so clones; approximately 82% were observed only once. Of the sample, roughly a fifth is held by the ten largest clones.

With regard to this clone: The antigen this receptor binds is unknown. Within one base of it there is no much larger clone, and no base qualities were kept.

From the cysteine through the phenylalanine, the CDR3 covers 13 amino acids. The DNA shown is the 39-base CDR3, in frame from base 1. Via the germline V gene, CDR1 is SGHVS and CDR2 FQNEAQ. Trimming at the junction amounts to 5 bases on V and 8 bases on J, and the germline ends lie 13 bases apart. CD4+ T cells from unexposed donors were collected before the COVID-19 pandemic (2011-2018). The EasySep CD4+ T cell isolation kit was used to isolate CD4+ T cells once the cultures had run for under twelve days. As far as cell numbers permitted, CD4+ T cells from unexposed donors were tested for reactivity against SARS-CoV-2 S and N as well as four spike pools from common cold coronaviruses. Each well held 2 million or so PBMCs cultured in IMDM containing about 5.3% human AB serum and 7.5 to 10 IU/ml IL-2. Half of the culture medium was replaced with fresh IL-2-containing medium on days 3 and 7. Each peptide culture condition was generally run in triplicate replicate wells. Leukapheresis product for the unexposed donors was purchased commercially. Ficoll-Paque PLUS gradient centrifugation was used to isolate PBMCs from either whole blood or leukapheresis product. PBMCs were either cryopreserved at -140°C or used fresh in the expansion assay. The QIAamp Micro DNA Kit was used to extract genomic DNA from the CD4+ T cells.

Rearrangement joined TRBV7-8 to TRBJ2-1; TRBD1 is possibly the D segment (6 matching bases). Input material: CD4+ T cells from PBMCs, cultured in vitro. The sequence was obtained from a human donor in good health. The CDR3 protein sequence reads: CASSPGVGYEQFF. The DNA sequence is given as TGTGCCAGCAGCCCAGGGGTTGGGTATGAGCAGTTCTTC.